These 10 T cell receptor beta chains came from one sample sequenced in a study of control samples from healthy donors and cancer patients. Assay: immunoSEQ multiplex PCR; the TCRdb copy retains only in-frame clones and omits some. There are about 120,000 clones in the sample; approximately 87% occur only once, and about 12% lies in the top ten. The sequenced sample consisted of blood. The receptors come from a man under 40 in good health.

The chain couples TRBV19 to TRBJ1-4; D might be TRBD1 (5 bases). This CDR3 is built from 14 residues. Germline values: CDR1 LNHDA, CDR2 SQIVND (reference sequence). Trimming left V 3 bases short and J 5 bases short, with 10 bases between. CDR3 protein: CASSMGETNEKLFF. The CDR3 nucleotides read TGTGCCAGTAGTATGGGGGAGACGAATGAAAAACTGTTTTTT. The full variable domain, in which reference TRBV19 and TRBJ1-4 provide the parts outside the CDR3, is DGGITQSPKYLFRKEGQNVTLSCEQNLNHDAMYWYRQDPGQGLRLIYYSQIVNDFQKGDIAEGYSVSREKKESFPLTVTSAQKNPTAFYLCASSMGETNEKLFFGSGTQLSVL.

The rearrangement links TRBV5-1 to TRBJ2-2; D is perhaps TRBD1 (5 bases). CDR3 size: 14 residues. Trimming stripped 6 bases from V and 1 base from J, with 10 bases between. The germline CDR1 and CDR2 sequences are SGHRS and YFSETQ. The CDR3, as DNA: TGCGCCAGCAACATAGGACAGAACACCGGGGAGCTGTTTTTT. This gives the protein CASNIGQNTGELFF.

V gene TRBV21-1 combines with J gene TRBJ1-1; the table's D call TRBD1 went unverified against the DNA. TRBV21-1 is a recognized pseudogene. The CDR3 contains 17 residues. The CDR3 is CASSKDQRSGQGTEAFF. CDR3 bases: TGTGCCAGCAGCAAAGATCAGCGATCGGGACAGGGCACTGAAGCTTTCTTT.

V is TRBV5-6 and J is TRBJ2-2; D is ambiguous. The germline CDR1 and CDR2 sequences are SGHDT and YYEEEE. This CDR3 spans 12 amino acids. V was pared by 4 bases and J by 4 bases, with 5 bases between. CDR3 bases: TGTGCCAGCAGCCGCCGCACCGGGGAGCTGTTTTTT. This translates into CASSRRTGELFF. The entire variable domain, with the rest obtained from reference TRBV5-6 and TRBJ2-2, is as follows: DAGVTQSPTHLIKTRGQQVTLRCSPKSGHDTVSWYQQALGQGPQFIFQYYEEEERQRGNFPDRFSGHQFPNYSSELNVNALLLGDSALYLCASSRRTGELFFGEGSRLTVL.

The CDR3 coding sequence is TGTGCCAGCAGCTTAGTATTGGGCCACAATGAGCAGTTCTTC. It codes for CASSLVLGHNEQFF. J is TRBJ2-1 and V is TRBV13; D is undetermined. Between the trimmed V and J ends, which lost 1 base and 5 bases, there was a span of 9 bases. The CDR3 spans 14 residues. The V gene's germline CDR1 is PRHDT and CDR2 FYEKMQ (reference sequence).

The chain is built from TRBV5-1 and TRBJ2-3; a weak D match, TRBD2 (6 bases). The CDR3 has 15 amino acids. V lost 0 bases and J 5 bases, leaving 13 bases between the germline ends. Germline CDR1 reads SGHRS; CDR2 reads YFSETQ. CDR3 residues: CASSLGRGLKDTQYF. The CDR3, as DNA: TGCGCCAGCAGCTTGGGACGGGGACTCAAAGATACGCAGTATTTT.

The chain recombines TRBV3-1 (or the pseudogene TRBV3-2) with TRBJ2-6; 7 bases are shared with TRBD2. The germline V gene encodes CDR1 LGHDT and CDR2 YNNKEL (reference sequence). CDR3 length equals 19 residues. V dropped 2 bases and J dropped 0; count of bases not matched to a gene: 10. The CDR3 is CASSQSSLAIASGANVLTF. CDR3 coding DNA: TGTGCCAGCAGCCAATCATCACTAGCGATCGCCTCTGGGGCCAACGTCCTGACTTTC.

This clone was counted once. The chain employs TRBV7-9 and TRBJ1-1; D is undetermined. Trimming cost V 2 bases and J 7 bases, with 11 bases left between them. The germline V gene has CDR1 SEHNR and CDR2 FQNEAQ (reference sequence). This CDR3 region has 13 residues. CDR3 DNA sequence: TGTGCCAGCAGCTTACCGCCCGGGCTTGAAGCTTTCTTT. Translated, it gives CASSLPPGLEAFF.

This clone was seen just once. The CDR3 coding sequence is TGTGCCAGCAGAGGGACAGGGCGGGAAAAACTGTTTTTT. Its translation: CASRGTGREKLFF. V and J are TRBV6-5 and TRBJ1-4, with 9 positions matching TRBD1. The V gene end was trimmed by 6 bases and the J gene end by 8 bases; junction bases not matched to a gene: 4. CDR3 length: 13 residues. Germline V gene data show CDR1 as MNHEY and CDR2 as SVGAGI.

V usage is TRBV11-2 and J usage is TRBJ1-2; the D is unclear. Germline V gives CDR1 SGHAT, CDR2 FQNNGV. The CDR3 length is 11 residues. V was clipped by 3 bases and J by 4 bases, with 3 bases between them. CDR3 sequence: CASSFVYGYTF. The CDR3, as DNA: TGTGCCAGCAGCTTCGTCTATGGCTACACCTTC.